This T cell receptor beta chain was profiled in a study of T cell changes during pregnancy in multiple sclerosis. Trimming left V 4 bases short and J 2 bases short, with 12 bases between. The V gene's germline CDR1 is MNHEY and CDR2 SVGAGI. The CDR3 extends over 14 amino acids. The assay was immunoSEQ multiplex PCR, and TCRdb's table has in-frame clones only and misses some. The profile shows about 48,000 clones, roughly 92% of them singletons. V is TRBV6-5 and J is TRBJ2-7; D perhaps matches TRBD2 (6 bases). Sequencing used CD4+ T cells from peripheral blood mononuclear cells, obtained in the second trimester of pregnancy. This TCR was recovered from a female donor in good health, enrolled as a control in a pregnancy study. The CDR3 here is CASSSLAVTYEQYF. The CDR3, as DNA: TGTGCCAGCAGTTCCTTAGCGGTAACCTACGAGCAGTACTTC.